Below, 14 T cell receptor beta chains from the same sample are listed, as sequenced in a study of human T cells and chemical hapten exposure. TCRdb re-called the RACE reads through MiXCR, storing one row per CDR3 protein. The sample lists more than 110,000 distinct CDR3 sequences, about 12% seen once, with under 1.5% in the top ten. As to time point: patch test 2, 6 weeks after DPC sensitization. Described treatment: therapeutic diphenylcyclopropenone sensitization with weekly scalp DPC. This specimen was whole blood, taken in connection with sensitization to the hapten diphenylcyclopropenone (DPC). The receptors derive from a woman between 45 and 65 years old with alopecia areata. Some clones in this sample may be carry-over from other donors' samples.

The chain links TRBV5-1 to TRBJ2-1; 7 bases match TRBD2. The ends lost 7 bases at V and 2 bases at J; junction bases unmatched: 9. Germline V gene data show CDR1 as SGHRS and CDR2 as YFSETQ. The CDR3 totals 15 residues. The CDR3 sequence is CASEGGSVAYNEQFF. The CDR3 nucleotides are TGCGCCAGCGAAGGCGGGAGCGTCGCCTACAATGAGCAGTTCTTC. Filled out from reference TRBV5-1 and TRBJ2-1, the complete variable domain reads KAGVTQTPRYLIKTRGQQVTLSCSPISGHRSVSWYQQTPGQGLQFLFEYFSETQRNKGNFPGRFSGRQFSNSRSEMNVSTLELGDSALYLCASEGGSVAYNEQFFGPGTRLTVL.

The J gene is TRBJ2-7, the V gene TRBV28; D possibly corresponds to TRBD2 (5 bases). The germline CDR1 and CDR2 sequences are MDHEN and SYDVKM. This CDR3 is built from 14 residues. V dropped 3 bases and J dropped 0 bases, with 9 bases sitting between them. CDR3 protein: CASSFFAGSYEQYF. CDR3 sequence (DNA): TGTGCCAGCAGTTTCTTCGCGGGCTCCTACGAGCAGTACTTC.

The chain couples TRBV7-6 to TRBJ2-7, with D possibly called TRBD1 or TRBD2 (5 bases each). V lost 3 bases, J lost 0 bases, and 9 bases lay in between. CDR1 SGHVS and CDR2 FNYEAQ come from the germline V gene. The CDR3 contains 14 residues. The CDR3, as DNA: TGTGCCAGCAGCTTCGGGACGTCCTCCTACGAGCAGTACTTC. Its protein product is CASSFGTSSYEQYF.

The V call is TRBV7-9, the J call TRBJ2-2; D unclear. Trimming left V 5 bases short and J 5 bases short, with 9 bases between. The CDR3 loop spans 13 amino acids. Germline V gene sequence: CDR1 SEHNR, CDR2 FQNEAQ (reference sequence). The chain's CDR3 is CASSPLITGELFF. Written as DNA, the CDR3 is TGTGCCAGCAGCCCCCTCATAACCGGGGAGCTGTTTTTT.

In its sample, this clonotype was seen a few times. This rearrangement joins TRBV11-1 to TRBJ2-6; D uncertain. V was pared by 5 bases and J by 4 bases, with 9 bases between. Germline V gives CDR1 SGHAT, CDR2 FQDESV (reference sequence). CDR3 length: 14 amino acids. CDR3 sequence: CASSLLDGANVLTF. CDR3 in DNA: TGTGCCAGCAGCCTCCTCGACGGGGCCAACGTCCTGACTTTC.

This clonotype came up a few times. The chain employs TRBV4-3 and TRBJ1-1; no firm D call. The V gene lost 0 bases and the J gene lost 6 bases, with 14 bases spanning the gap. The CDR3 totals 15 residues. Looked up from germline, CDR1 is LGHNA and CDR2 is YSLEER. The CDR3 loop reads CASSQDHGFDAEAFF. The CDR3 region has the DNA TGCGCCAGCAGCCAAGATCATGGATTTGATGCTGAAGCTTTCTTT.

This sequence joins TRBV11-2 and TRBJ2-5; 10 bases line up with TRBD1. J gave up 5 bases and V 4 bases, and 4 bases lay outside the gene matches. Germline CDR1 is SGHAT and CDR2 is FQNNGV. This CDR3 is 14 amino acids long. CDR3 coding DNA: TGTGCCAGCAGCTGGACAGGGGGAGGCGAGACCCAGTACTTC. The encoded protein is CASSWTGGGETQYF. The full variable domain, completed using reference TRBV11-2 and TRBJ2-5, is EAGVAQSPRYKIIEKRQSVAFWCNPISGHATLYWYQQILGQGPKLLIQFQNNGVVDDSQLPKDRFSAERLKGVDSTLKIQPAKLEDSAVYLCASSWTGGGETQYFGPGTRLLVL.

The rearrangement uses TRBV12-3 or TRBV12-4 and TRBJ1-5, with TRBD1 as a possible D gene (5 bases). The CDR3 consists of 15 residues. Trimming left V 3 bases short and J 2 bases short, with 11 bases between. The CDR3: CASSFQGLGNQPQHF. For the CDR3, the DNA is TGTGCCAGCAGTTTCCAGGGATTAGGCAATCAGCCCCAGCATTTT.

The chain recombines TRBV6-1 with TRBJ2-3, with D unclear. This CDR3 contains 13 residues. CDR1 and CDR2 from the germline V gene are MNHNS and SASEGT. The V and J ends lost 4 bases and 4 bases respectively, with 9 bases between them. The CDR3 here is CASSVRQADTQYF. The CDR3 DNA sequence: TGTGCCAGCAGTGTGAGACAAGCAGATACGCAGTATTTT.

A few counts support this clonotype. This chain uses TRBV20-1 with TRBJ2-3; D is unclear. Germline V CDR1 and CDR2: DFQATT, SNEGSKA (reference sequence). The CDR3 spans 14 residues. V shed 8 bases and J shed 3 bases, with 18 bases lying between them. The CDR3 region is CSQPRGPVTDTQYF. CDR3 coding DNA: TGCAGTCAACCCAGAGGTCCCGTTACAGATACGCAGTATTTT.

Ten or more counts support this clonotype. The rearrangement links TRBV12-3 or TRBV12-4 to TRBJ1-1; possibly TRBD1 for D (6 bases). The V end lost 5 bases, the J end lost 0 bases, and 19 bases lay between the germline ends. The CDR3 has 17 residues. The CDR3 loop is CASSPRGRGAMNTEAFF. Here the CDR3 DNA reads TGTGCCAGCAGTCCACGGGGGAGGGGGGCGATGAACACTGAAGCTTTCTTT.

This clonotype was found many times. The chain joins TRBV20-1 to TRBJ2-1; 16 bases are shared with TRBD2. Germline V gene lookup returns CDR1 DFQATT and CDR2 SNEGSKA (reference sequence). V gave up 1 base and J gave up 9 bases; unmatched junction bases: 9. The CDR3 is 17 amino acids. The CDR3 region is CSARVGTSGRAVAEQFF. The DNA for the CDR3 is TGCAGTGCTAGAGTAGGGACTAGCGGGAGGGCCGTGGCTGAGCAGTTCTTC.

The CDR3 is CASSFSFSTTNEKLFF. In DNA, the CDR3 is TGTGCCAGCAGTTTCTCCTTCAGTACAACTAATGAAAAACTGTTTTTT. The chain has TRBV27 and TRBJ1-4, with no clear D. V was clipped by 3 bases and J by 0 bases, with 11 bases between them. The CDR3 length is 16 residues. In germline, CDR1 is MNHEY, CDR2 SMNVEV (reference sequence). Drawing the rest from reference TRBV27 and TRBJ1-4, the complete variable domain is EAQVTQNPRYLITVTGKKLTVTCSQNMNHEYMSWYRQDPGLGLRQIYYSMNVEVTDKGDVPEGYKVSRKEKRNFPLILESPSPNQTSLYFCASSFSFSTTNEKLFFGSGTQLSVL.

This clonotype was counted between two and nine times. This rearrangement joins TRBV20-1 to TRBJ2-3; weak D call: TRBD2 (6 bases). Germline V gene sequence: CDR1 DFQATT, CDR2 SNEGSKA (reference sequence). V was shortened by 1 base and J by 0 bases, with 26 bases between the two germline ends. This CDR3 region has 20 residues. This CDR3 is CSARVVAGWGVERSTDTQYF. Written as DNA, the CDR3 is TGCAGTGCTAGAGTGGTCGCGGGATGGGGCGTAGAGCGCAGCACAGATACGCAGTATTTT.